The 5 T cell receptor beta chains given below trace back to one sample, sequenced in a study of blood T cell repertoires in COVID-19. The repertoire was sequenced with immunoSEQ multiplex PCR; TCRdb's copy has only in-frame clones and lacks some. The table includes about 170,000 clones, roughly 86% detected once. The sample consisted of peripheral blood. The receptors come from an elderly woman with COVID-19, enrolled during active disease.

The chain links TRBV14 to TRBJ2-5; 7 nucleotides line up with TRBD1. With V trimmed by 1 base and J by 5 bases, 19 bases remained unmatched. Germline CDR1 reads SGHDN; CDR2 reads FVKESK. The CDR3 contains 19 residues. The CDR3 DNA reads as TGTGCCAGCAGCCAAGTAGGTTGGGAGTCGCCAGGGGGATTGGAGACCCAGTACTTC. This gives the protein CASSQVGWESPGGLETQYF.

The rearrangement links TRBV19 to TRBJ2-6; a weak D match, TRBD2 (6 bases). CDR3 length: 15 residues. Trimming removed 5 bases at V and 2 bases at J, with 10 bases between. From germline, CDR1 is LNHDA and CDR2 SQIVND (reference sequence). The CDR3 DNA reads TGTGCCAGTAGTCTCGGGGGAGCTGGGGCCAACGTCCTGACTTTC. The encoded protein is CASSLGGAGANVLTF.

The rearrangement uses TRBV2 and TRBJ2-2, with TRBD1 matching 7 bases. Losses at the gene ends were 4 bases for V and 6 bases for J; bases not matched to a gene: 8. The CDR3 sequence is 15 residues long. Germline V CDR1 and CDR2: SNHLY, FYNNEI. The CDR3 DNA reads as TGTGCCAGCAGTGCACTAGGTGGGACAGCCGGGGAGCTGTTTTTT. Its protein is CASSALGGTAGELFF.

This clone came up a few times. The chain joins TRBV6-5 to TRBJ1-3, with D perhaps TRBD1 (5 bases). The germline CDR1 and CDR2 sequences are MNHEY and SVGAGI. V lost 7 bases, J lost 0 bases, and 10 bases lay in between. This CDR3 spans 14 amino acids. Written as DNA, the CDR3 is TGTGCCAGCATCGGGGGGAGCTCTGGAAACACCATATATTTT. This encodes CASIGGSSGNTIYF.

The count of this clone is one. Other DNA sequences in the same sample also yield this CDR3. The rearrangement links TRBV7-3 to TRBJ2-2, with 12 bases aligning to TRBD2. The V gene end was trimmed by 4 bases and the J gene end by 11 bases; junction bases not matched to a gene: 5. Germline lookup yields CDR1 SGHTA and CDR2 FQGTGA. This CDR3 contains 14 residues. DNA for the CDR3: TGTGCCAGCAGCTCTAGCGGGAGGGTCGGAGAGCTGTTTTTT. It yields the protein CASSSSGRVGELFF.